The next 10 T cell receptor beta chains were all read from a single sample in a study of tumor-infiltrating T cells and Merkel cell polyomavirus. Across the whole study: CD8+ T cells recognized the Merkel cell polyomavirus KLL epitope.

Robust Merkel cell polyomavirus Large T antigen positivity by immunohistochemistry was seen in all patients' tumors. Here immunoSEQ multiplex PCR was the method, and the copy in TCRdb shows in-frame clones only, minus some. The sample has around 25,000 clones; approximately 90% are singletons. Sequenced input: lymph node tissue. Source of these receptors: a man aged 50 to 59 with Merkel cell carcinoma.

The genes are TRBV27 and TRBJ2-2; D gene unclear. Germline values: CDR1 MNHEY, CDR2 SMNVEV (reference sequence). Trimming removed 2 bases from V and 2 bases from J, with 6 bases in between. This CDR3 region has 14 residues. The CDR3 DNA sequence: TGTGCCAGCAGTTTAATCCTAAACACCGGGGAGCTGTTTTTT. Its protein product is CASSLILNTGELFF.

V usage is TRBV28 and J usage is TRBJ2-1; TRBD1 matches at 8 bases. CDR1 MDHEN and CDR2 SYDVKM come from the germline V gene. CDR3 length: 14 residues. After removal of 11 bases from V and 9 bases from J, the junction contained 15 bases not matched to a gene. The CDR3 bases are TGTGCCTCCTCCTGGCCGGTGGGGACAGGTGAGCAGTTCTTC. Its translation: CASSWPVGTGEQFF.

This chain uses TRBV19 with TRBJ2-2; no clear D. The CDR3 consists of 14 residues. With 6 bases removed from V and 1 base from J, the gap between germline ends came to 9 bases. CDR1 and CDR2 from the germline V gene are LNHDA and SQIVND (reference sequence). In DNA form, the CDR3 reads TGTGCCAGTAGCCTCGGCGGGAACACCGGGGAGCTGTTTTTT. Its translation: CASSLGGNTGELFF.

The chain is built from TRBV29-1 and TRBJ2-5; 7 bases agree with TRBD1. Germline V gives CDR1 SQVTM, CDR2 ANQGSEA. The CDR3 is 13 amino acids. V was pared by 4 bases and J by 2 bases, with 4 bases of the junction left unmatched. The CDR3 sequence is CSVGTGQQETQYF. The CDR3 DNA is TGCAGCGTTGGGACGGGACAGCAAGAGACCCAGTACTTC.

The V gene is TRBV6-1, the J gene TRBJ2-7; 7 bases fit TRBD2. CDR1 MNHNS and CDR2 SASEGT come from the germline V gene. The length of the CDR3 is 16 residues. V dropped 3 bases and J dropped 2; count of bases not matched to a gene: 10. CDR3 in amino acids: CASSDVGLGLPYEQYF. Written as DNA, the CDR3 is TGTGCCAGCAGTGATGTAGGGTTGGGACTACCCTACGAGCAGTACTTC.

CDR3 in DNA: TGTGCCAGCAGCTCGGGACTAGCGGGGGGTCAGTACTTC. It translates to CASSSGLAGGQYF. This chain uses TRBV11-2 with TRBJ2-7, with TRBD2 identical over 15 bases. This CDR3 region has 13 residues. With V trimmed by 4 bases and J by 10 bases, 2 bases remained unmatched. The germline CDR1 and CDR2 sequences are SGHAT and FQNNGV.

The V call is TRBV11-3, the J call TRBJ1-1; 10 bases align to TRBD1. J gave up 3 bases and V 5 bases, and 6 bases lay outside the gene matches. Germline V gene sequence: CDR1 SGHNT, CDR2 YENEEA. The CDR3 loop spans 15 amino acids. CDR3 sequence (DNA): TGTGCCAGCAGCCAGACAGGGGGCAAGTACACTGAAGCTTTCTTT. It yields the protein CASSQTGGKYTEAFF.

This clone was picked up one time. The chain carries TRBV5-1 and TRBJ2-1; 10 bases match TRBD2. The CDR3 extends over 13 amino acids. Germline CDR1 SGHRS, CDR2 YFSETQ. The V segment lost 4 bases and the J segment 13 bases; nucleotides outside the gene matches: 8. CDR3 sequence (DNA): TGCGCCAGCAGCGGGGGGACTAGCGCGACCCAGTTCTTC. Translated: CASSGGTSATQFF.

The V call is TRBV28, the J call TRBJ2-2, with D maybe TRBD2 (6 bases). Germline V gene data show CDR1 as MDHEN and CDR2 as SYDVKM. V lost 4 bases, J lost 4 bases, and 13 bases lay in between. The CDR3 is 15 residues long. CDR3 DNA sequence: TGTGCCAGCAGTTGGGGGACGGAGGGCACCGGGGAGCTGTTTTTT. Protein sequence: CASSWGTEGTGELFF.

This clone has just a few counts. The chain joins TRBV20-1 to TRBJ1-4; D is ambiguous. The CDR3 extends over 11 amino acids. V lost 2 bases, J lost 8 bases, and 6 bases lay in between. From germline, CDR1 is DFQATT and CDR2 SNEGSKA (reference sequence). This CDR3 reads CSARREEKLFF. CDR3 DNA sequence: TGCAGTGCTAGACGAGAGGAAAAACTGTTTTTT.